This T cell receptor beta chain was sequenced during a study of T cell responses to AZD1222 COVID-19 vaccine. About this clone: The antigen is unknown.

TCRdb's copy holds only in-frame clones and misses some; the assay was immunoSEQ multiplex PCR. The table includes tens of thousands of clones, over 75% detected once. Study results and caveats: There were mostly white British donors and more females than males, and clonal diversity was possibly underestimated.

The CDR3 has 15 amino acids. Germline CDR1 is SGHRS and CDR2 is YFSETQ. Trimming stripped 0 bases from V and 3 bases from J, with 13 bases between. The sequence was obtained from an adult who received the AZD1222 COVID-19 vaccine. The genes are TRBV5-1 and TRBJ2-7, with D unresolved. The specimen was peripheral blood, collected 28 days after the second AZD1222 dose. The CDR3 reads CASSLASGSGYEQYF. CDR3 DNA sequence: TGCGCCAGCAGCTTGGCCTCGGGTTCGGGCTACGAGCAGTACTTC.